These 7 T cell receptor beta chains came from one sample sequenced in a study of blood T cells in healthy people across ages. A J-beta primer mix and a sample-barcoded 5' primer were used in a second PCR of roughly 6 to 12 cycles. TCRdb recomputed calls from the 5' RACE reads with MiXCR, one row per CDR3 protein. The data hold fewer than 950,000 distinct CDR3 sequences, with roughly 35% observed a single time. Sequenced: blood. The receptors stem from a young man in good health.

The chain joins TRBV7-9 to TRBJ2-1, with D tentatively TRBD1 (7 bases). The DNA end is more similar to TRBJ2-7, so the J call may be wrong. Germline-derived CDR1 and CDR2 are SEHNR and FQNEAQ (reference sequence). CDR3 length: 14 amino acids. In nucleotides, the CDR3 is TGTGCCAGCAGCTGCGGGACAGCCTACAATGAGCAGTACTTC. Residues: CASSCGTAYNEQYF.

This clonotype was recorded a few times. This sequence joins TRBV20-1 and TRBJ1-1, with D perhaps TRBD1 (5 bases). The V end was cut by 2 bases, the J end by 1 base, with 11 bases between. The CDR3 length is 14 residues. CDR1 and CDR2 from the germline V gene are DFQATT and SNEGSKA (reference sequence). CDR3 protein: CSARQGAQNTEAFF. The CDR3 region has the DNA TGCAGTGCTAGACAAGGGGCCCAGAACACTGAAGCTTTCTTT.

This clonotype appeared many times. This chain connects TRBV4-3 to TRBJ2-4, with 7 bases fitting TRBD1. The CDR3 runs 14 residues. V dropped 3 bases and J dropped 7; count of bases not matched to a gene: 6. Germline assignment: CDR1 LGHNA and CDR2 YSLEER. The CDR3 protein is CASSQGQRTNIQYF. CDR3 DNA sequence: TGCGCCAGCAGCCAGGGACAGAGAACTAACATTCAGTACTTC.

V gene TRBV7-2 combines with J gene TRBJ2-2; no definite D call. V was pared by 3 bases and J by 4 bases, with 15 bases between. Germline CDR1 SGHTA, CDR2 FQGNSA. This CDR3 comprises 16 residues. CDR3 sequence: CASSLGGPRPTGELFF. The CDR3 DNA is TGTGCCAGCAGCTTGGGCGGCCCCCGACCCACCGGGGAGCTGTTTTTT. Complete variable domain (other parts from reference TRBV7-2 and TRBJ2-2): GAGVSQSPSNKVTEKGKDVELRCDPISGHTALYWYRQSLGQGLEFLIYFQGNSAPDKSGLPSDRFSAERTGGSVSTLTIQRTQQEDSAVYLCASSLGGPRPTGELFFGEGSRLTVL.

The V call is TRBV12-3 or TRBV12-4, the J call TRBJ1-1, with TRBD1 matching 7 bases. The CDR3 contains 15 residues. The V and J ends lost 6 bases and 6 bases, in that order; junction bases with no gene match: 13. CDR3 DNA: TGTGCCAGCAGCAGACCCGGGACAGTGGGCGCTGAAGCTTTCTTT. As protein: CASSRPGTVGAEAFF.

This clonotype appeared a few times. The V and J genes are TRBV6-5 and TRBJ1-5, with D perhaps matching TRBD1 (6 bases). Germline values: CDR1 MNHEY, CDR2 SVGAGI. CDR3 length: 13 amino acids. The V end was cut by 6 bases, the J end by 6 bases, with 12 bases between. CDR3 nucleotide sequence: TGTGCCAGCAGCCTGGGGGCAAGTCAGCCCCAGCATTTT. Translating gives CASSLGASQPQHF.

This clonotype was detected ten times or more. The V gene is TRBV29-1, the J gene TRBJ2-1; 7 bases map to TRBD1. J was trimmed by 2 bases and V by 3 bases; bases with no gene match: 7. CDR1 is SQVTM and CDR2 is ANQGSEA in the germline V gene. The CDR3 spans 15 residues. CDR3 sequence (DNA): TGCAGCGTTGATAAGACAGGGTGGACCTACAATGAGCAGTTCTTC. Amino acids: CSVDKTGWTYNEQFF.